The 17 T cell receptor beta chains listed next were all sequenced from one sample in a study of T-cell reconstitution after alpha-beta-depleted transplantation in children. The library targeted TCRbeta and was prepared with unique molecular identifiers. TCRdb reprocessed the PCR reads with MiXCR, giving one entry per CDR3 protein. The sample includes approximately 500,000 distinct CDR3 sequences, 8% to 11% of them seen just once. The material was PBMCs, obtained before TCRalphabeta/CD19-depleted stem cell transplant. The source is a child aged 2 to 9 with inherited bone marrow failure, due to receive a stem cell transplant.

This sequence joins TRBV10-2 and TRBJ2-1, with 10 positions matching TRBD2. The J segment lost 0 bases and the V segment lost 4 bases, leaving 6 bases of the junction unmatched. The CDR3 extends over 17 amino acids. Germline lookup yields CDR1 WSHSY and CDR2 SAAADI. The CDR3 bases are TGCGCCAGCAGTGCCGGTAGCGGGGGGAGCTCCTACAATGAGCAGTTCTTC. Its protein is CASSAGSGGSSYNEQFF.

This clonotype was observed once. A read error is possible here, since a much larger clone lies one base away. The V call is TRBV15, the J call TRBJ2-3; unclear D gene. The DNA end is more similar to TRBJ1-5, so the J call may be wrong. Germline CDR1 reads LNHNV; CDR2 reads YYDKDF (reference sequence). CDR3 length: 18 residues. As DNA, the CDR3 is TGTGCCACCAGCAGACAATGGACCCCAGAGGGAGGGAAAGATACGCAGCATTTT. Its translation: CATSRQWTPEGGKDTQHF.

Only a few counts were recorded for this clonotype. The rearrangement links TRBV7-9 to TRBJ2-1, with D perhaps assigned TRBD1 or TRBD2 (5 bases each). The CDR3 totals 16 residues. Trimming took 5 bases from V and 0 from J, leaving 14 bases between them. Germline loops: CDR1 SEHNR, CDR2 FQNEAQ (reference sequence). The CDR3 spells CASSGNEGSSYNEQFF. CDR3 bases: TGTGCCAGCAGCGGTAACGAGGGGAGCTCCTACAATGAGCAGTTCTTC. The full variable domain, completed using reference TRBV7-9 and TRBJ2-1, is DTGVSQNPRHKITKRGQNVTFRCDPISEHNRLYWYRQTLGQGPEFLTYFQNEAQLEKSRLLSDRFSAERPKGSFSTLEIQRTEQGDSAMYLCASSGNEGSSYNEQFFGPGTRLTVL.

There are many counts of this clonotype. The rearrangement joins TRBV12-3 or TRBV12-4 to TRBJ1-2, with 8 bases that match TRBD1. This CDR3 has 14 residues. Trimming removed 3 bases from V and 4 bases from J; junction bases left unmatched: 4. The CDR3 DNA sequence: TGTGCCAGCAGTTTTGGTGGACAGGGCTATGGCTACACCTTC. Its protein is CASSFGGQGYGYTF.

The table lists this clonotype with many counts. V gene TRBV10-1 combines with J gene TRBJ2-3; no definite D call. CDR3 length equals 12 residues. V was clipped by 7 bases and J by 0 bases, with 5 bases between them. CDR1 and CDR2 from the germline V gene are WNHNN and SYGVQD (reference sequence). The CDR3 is CASTSSTDTQYF. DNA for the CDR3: TGCGCCAGCACTTCTAGCACAGATACGCAGTATTTT.

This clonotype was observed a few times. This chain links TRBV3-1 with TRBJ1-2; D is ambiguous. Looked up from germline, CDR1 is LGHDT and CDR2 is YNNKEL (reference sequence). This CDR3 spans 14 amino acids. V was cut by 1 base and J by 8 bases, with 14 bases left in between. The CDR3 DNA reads TGTGCCAGCAGCCAAGGTTTAAGGGTAGGAGGCTACACCTTC. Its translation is CASSQGLRVGGYTF. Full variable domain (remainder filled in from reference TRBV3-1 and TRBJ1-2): DTAVSQTPKYLVTQMGNDKSIKCEQNLGHDTMYWYKQDSKKFLKIMFSYNNKELIINETVPNRFSPKSPDKAHLNLHINSLELGDSAVYFCASSQGLRVGGYTFGSGTRLTVV.

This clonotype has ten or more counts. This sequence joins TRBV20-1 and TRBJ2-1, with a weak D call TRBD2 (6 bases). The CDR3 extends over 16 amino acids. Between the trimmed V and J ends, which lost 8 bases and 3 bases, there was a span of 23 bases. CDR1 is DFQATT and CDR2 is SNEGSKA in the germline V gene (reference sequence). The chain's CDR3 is CSPTNARGKGYNEQFF. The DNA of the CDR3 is TGCAGTCCCACAAATGCACGGGGGAAAGGCTACAATGAGCAGTTCTTC.

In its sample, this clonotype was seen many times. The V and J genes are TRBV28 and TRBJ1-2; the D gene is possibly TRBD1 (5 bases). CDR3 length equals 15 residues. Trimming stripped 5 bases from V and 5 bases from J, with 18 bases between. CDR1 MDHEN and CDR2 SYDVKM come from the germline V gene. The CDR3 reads CASSPDLGTVYGYTF. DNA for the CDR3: TGTGCCAGCAGTCCCGACCTCGGGACGGTTTATGGCTACACCTTC.

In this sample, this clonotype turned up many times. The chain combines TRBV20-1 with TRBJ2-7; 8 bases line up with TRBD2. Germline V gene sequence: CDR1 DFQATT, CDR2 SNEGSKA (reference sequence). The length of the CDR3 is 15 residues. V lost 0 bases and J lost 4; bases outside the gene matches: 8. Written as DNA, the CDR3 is TGCAGTGCTAGAGACTCAGCGGGAGTTCGGTACGAGCAGTACTTC. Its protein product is CSARDSAGVRYEQYF.

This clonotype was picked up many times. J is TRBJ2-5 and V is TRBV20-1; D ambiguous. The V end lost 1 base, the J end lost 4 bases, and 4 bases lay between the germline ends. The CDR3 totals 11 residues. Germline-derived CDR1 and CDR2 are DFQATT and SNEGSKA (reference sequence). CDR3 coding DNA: TGCAGTGCTAGAGGTGCAGAGACCCAGTACTTC. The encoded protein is CSARGAETQYF.

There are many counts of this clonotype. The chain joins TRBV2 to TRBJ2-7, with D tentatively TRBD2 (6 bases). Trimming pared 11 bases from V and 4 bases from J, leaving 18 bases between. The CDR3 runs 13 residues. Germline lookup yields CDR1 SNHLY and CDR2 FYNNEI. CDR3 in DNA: TGTGCCTCCCGTCTACGGGGGTTTTACGAGCAGTACTTC. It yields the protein CASRLRGFYEQYF.

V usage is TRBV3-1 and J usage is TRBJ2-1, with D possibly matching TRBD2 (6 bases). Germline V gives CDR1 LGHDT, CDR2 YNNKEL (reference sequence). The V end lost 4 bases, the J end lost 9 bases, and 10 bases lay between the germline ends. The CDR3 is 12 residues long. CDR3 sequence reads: CASSPRRGEQFF. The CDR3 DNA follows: TGTGCCAGCAGCCCCAGGAGGGGTGAGCAGTTCTTC.

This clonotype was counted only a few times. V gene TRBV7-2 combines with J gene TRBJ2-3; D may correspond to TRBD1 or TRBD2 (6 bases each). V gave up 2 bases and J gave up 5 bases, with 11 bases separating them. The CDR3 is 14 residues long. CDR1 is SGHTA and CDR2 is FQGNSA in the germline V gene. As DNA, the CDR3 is TGTGCCAGCAGCTTAAGGGGGGCAATAGATACGCAGTATTTT. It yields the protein CASSLRGAIDTQYF. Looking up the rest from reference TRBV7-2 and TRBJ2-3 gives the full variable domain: GAGVSQSPSNKVTEKGKDVELRCDPISGHTALYWYRQSLGQGLEFLIYFQGNSAPDKSGLPSDRFSAERTGGSVSTLTIQRTQQEDSAVYLCASSLRGAIDTQYFGPGTRLTVL.

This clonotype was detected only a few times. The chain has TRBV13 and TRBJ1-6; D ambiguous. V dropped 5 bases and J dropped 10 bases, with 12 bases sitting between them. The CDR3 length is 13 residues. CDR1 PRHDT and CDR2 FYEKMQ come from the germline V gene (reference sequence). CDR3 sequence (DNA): TGTGCCAGCAGCCCAATATCCGTATCACCCCTCCACTTT. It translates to CASSPISVSPLHF.

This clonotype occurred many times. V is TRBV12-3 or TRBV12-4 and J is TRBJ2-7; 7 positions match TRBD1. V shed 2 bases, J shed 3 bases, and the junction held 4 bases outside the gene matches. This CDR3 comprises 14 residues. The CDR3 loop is CASSLTGVGYEQYF. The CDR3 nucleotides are TGTGCCAGCAGTTTAACAGGGGTAGGCTACGAGCAGTACTTC.

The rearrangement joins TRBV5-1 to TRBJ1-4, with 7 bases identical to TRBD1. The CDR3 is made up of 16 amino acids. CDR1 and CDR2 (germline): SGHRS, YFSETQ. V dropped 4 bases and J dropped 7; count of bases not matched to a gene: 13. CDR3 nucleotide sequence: TGCGCCAGCAGCACCTCCCCCCGACAGGGTGGTGAAAAACTGTTTTTT. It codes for CASSTSPRQGGEKLFF.

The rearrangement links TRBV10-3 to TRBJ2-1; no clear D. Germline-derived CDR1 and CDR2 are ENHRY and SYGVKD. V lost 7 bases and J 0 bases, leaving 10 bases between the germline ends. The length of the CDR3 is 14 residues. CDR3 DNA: TGTGCCATCACCTCGGTAAGCTCCTACAATGAGCAGTTCTTC. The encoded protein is CAITSVSSYNEQFF.